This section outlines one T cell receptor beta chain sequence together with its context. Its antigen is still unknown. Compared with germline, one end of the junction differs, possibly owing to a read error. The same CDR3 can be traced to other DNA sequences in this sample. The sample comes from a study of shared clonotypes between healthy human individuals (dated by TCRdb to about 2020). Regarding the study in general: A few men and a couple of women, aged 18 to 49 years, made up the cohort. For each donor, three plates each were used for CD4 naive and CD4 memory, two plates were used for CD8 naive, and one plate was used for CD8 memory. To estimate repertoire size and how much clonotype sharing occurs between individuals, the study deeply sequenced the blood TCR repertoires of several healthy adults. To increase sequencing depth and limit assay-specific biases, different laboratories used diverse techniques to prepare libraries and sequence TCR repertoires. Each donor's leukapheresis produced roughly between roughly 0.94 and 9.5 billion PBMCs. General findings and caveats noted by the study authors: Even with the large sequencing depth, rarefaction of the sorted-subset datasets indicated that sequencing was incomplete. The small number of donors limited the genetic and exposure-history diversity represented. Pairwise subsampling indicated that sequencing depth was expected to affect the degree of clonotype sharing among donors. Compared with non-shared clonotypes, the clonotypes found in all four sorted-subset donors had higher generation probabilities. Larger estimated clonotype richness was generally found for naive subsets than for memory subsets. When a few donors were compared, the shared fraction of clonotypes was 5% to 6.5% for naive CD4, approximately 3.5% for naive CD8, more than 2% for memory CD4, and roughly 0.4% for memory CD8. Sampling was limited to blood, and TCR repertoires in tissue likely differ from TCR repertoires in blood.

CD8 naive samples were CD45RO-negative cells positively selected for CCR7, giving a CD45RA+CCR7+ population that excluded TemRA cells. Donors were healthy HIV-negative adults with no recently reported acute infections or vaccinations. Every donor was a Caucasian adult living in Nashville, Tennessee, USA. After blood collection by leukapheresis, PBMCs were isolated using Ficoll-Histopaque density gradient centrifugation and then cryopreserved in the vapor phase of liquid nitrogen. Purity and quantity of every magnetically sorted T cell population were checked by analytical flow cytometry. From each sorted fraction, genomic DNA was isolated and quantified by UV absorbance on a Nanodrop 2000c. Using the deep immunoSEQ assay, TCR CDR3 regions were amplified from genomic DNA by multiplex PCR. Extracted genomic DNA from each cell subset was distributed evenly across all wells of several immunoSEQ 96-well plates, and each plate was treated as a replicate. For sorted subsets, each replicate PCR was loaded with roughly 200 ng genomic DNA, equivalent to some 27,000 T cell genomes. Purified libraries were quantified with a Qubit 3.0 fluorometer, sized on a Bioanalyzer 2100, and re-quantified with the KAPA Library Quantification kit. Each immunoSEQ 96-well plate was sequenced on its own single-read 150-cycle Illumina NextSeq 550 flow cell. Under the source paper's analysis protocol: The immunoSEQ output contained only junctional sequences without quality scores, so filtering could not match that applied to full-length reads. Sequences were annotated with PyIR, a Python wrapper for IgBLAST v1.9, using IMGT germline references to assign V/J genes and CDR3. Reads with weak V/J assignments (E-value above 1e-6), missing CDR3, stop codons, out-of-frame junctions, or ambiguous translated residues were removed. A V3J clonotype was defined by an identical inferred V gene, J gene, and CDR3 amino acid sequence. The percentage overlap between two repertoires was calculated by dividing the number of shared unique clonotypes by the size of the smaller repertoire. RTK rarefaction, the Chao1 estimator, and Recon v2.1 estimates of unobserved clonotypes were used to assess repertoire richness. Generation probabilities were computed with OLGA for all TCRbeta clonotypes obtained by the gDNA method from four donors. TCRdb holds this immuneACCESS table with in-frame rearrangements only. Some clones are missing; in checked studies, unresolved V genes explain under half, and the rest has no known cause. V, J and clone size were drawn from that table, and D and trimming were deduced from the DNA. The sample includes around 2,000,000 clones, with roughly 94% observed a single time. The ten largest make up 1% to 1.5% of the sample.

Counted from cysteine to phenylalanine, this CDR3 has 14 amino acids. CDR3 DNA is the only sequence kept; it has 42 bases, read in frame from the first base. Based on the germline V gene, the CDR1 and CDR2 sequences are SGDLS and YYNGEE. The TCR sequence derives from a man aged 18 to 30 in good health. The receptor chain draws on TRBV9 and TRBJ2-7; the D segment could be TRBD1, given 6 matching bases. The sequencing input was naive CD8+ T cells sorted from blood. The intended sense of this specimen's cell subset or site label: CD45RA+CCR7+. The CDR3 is CASSVGGRAYEQYF. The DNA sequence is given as TGTGCCAGCAGTGTAGGGGGACGGGCCTACGAGCAGTACTTC. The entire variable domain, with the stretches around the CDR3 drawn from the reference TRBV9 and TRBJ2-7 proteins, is DSGVTQTPKHLITATGQRVTLRCSPRSGDLSVYWYQQSLDQGLQFLIQYYNGEERAKGNILERFSAQQFPDLHSELNLSSLELGDSALYFCASSVGGRAYEQYFGPGTRLTVT.